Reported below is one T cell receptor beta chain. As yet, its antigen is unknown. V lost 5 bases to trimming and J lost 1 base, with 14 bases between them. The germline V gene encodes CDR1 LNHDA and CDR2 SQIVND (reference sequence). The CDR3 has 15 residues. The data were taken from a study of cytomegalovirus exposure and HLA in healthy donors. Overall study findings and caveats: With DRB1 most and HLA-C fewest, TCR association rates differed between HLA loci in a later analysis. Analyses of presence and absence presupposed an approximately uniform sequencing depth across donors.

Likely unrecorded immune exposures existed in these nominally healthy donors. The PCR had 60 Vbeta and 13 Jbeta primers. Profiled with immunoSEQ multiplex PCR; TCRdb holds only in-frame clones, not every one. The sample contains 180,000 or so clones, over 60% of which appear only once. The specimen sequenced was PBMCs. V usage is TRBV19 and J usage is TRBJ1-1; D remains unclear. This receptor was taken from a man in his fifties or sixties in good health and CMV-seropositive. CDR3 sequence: CASSVQALSNTEAFF. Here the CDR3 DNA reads TGTGCCAGTAGTGTTCAGGCTCTCTCGAACACTGAAGCTTTCTTT.